Listed here are 8 T cell receptor beta chains from one sample, sequenced in a study of blood T cell repertoires in COVID-19 (dated by TCRdb to 2020 to 2022). Libraries were prepared through the immunoSEQ multiplex PCR assay. TCRdb took over this immuneACCESS table, retaining in-frame rearrangements with V and J assigned. Such tables are incomplete; in checked studies, under half of the missing clones stem from an unresolved V gene, and the remainder is unexplained. In all, the sample holds about 73,000 clones, and 89% of those were seen once. Approximately 9% of the sample goes to the ten largest clones. Sequencing was done on a sample of peripheral blood. The receptors derive from a man older than 75 with acute or convalescent COVID-19.

The chain is built from TRBV6-1 and TRBJ1-4; tentatively, D is TRBD1 (6 bases). Per the germline V gene, CDR1 is MNHNS and CDR2 is SASEGT. The CDR3 consists of 13 residues. Deletions cut 3 bases from V and 7 bases from J, with 9 bases between. CDR3 coding DNA: TGTGCCAGCAGTGATGGGACAACTGAAAAACTGTTTTTT. Translation gives CASSDGTTEKLFF.

This clone occurred a few times. The chain employs TRBV19 and TRBJ2-3; tentatively, D is TRBD1 (5 bases). Germline V lookup: CDR1 LNHDA, CDR2 SQIVND (reference sequence). Trimming cost V 5 bases and J 0 bases, with 12 bases left between them. The CDR3 runs 15 residues. The CDR3 DNA is TGTGCCAGTAGTGGTCTAGGGGTCAGCACAGATACGCAGTATTTT. Its translation is CASSGLGVSTDTQYF. The whole variable domain, remainder taken from reference TRBV19 and TRBJ2-3, is DGGITQSPKYLFRKEGQNVTLSCEQNLNHDAMYWYRQDPGQGLRLIYYSQIVNDFQKGDIAEGYSVSREKKESFPLTVTSAQKNPTAFYLCASSGLGVSTDTQYFGPGTRLTVL.

This clone turned up a few times. The chain couples TRBV6-5 to TRBJ2-5; possibly TRBD1 for D (6 bases). The CDR3 is made up of 13 amino acids. V lost 4 bases to trimming and J lost 5 bases, with 11 bases between them. Per germline, CDR1 MNHEY and CDR2 SVGAGI. The CDR3: CASSLTGGETQYF. The CDR3 nucleotides are TGTGCCAGCAGTTTGACAGGTGGGGAGACCCAGTACTTC.

This clone was counted once. The chain has TRBV2 and TRBJ2-7; D not resolved. Trimming took off 4 bases at V and 5 bases at J, with 12 bases between the two ends. Per germline, CDR1 SNHLY and CDR2 FYNNEI. The CDR3 extends over 13 amino acids. The CDR3 region is CASSGEATNEQYF. CDR3 DNA sequence: TGTGCCAGCAGTGGCGAGGCCACGAACGAGCAGTACTTC.

This sequence joins TRBV15 and TRBJ2-1, with 9 bases aligning to TRBD2. Germline values: CDR1 LNHNV, CDR2 YYDKDF (reference sequence). Trimming took 0 bases from V and 4 from J; bases not matched to a gene: 4. This CDR3 has 16 amino acids. The CDR3 region is CATSRDVTSGYNEQFF. The DNA for the CDR3 is TGTGCCACCAGCAGAGATGTGACTAGCGGATACAATGAGCAGTTCTTC.

V is TRBV27 and J is TRBJ2-1, with 16 positions matching TRBD2. The junction had 12 bases not matched to a gene; V was cut back by 6 bases and J by 1 base. The CDR3 is made up of 20 amino acids. Germline assignment: CDR1 MNHEY and CDR2 SMNVEV (reference sequence). For the CDR3, the DNA is TGTGCCAGCAGCTTTGTACCTCCGGGACTAGCGGGGGGGTCCTACAATGAGCAGTTCTTC. As protein: CASSFVPPGLAGGSYNEQFF.

The CDR3 coding sequence is TGTGCCAGCACAACGACAGGGGCGTGGTGGAGCAATCAGCCCCAGCATTTT. Encoded protein: CASTTTGAWWSNQPQHF. J is TRBJ1-5 and V is TRBV19, with 8 nucleotides matching TRBD1. With 9 bases clipped from V and 1 base from J, the junction kept 14 bases outside the gene matches. The length of the CDR3 is 17 residues. Germline V gene sequence: CDR1 LNHDA, CDR2 SQIVND (reference sequence).

The chain uses TRBV2 and TRBJ1-4; the match to TRBD1 covers 8 bases. The CDR3 covers 15 residues. CDR1 and CDR2 from the germline V gene are SNHLY and FYNNEI. Trimming cost V 6 bases and J 0 bases; bases outside gene matches: 3. In DNA form, the CDR3 reads TGTGCCAGCAGCACACAGGGGGCAACTAATGAAAAACTGTTTTTT. Protein product: CASSTQGATNEKLFF.